The T cell receptor beta chain under discussion was sequenced for a study of Graves' ophthalmopathy and Graves' hyperthyroidism. The CDR3 has 13 amino acids. Germline CDR1 reads KGHDR; CDR2 reads SFDVKD. The ends were cut back, 5 bases at V and 11 bases at J, with 15 bases in the middle. The diagnosis was founded upon clinical symptoms, serum thyroxine, TRAb, thyroid ultrasound and orbital computed tomography. PBMCs were obtained from 9 to 10 ml of fresh peripheral blood. Amplified TCR beta CDR3 regions were obtained using RNA transcripts as template. First-round RT-PCR relied on HTBI primers, and a second-round multiplex PCR came next. TCRdb re-called the multiplex PCR reads with MiXCR, one entry per CDR3 protein. The table has 740,000 or so distinct CDR3 sequences, roughly 41% seen once; the top ten hold about 40%.

The TCR comes from an adult man with Graves' ophthalmopathy. The rearrangement joins TRBV24-1 to TRBJ1-5; D is ambiguous. Material: peripheral blood. CDR3 DNA sequence: TGTGCCACCAGTGCCCTGGGAGGGAGATCCCAGCATTTT. Translating gives CATSALGGRSQHF.